This T cell receptor (beta chain) was captured by sequencing in a study of blood T cell repertoires in COVID-19. Assay used: immunoSEQ multiplex PCR; TCRdb lists only in-frame clones, some missing. The sample includes some 270,000 clones, around 90% of them seen just once. Germline V gene data show CDR1 as SGDLS and CDR2 as YYNGEE. The CDR3 covers 12 residues. V gave up 0 bases and J gave up 7 bases, with 7 bases separating them. What was sequenced was PBMCs or T cells enriched from blood (not recorded which). The sequence was collected from a woman under 40 with acute COVID-19. The gene calls are TRBV9 and TRBJ1-1; D not certain. For the CDR3, the DNA is TGTGCCAGCAGCGTAGGGGGAGGTGAAGCTTTCTTT. Its protein product is CASSVGGGEAFF.